Presented here are 18 T cell receptor beta chains from one specimen sequenced in a study of T cells in women clearing cervical HPV infection. The protocol was immunoSEQ multiplex PCR, while the TCRdb copy is restricted to in-frame clones and leaves out a portion. This specimen shows some 23,000 clones; the ten leading clones hold roughly 9%. The sample comprised blood buffy coat. The receptors were sampled from a woman aged 18-69 years with a cervical HPV16 infection that either progressed to CIN3+ or cleared (not recorded which).

With regard to this clone: Coverage ceases 3 residues before the CDR3 finishes, and the germline J gene fills in the end. The identical CDR3 is also encoded by other nucleotide sequences in the sample. The gene calls are TRBV5-1 and TRBJ2-5, with a tentative D call TRBD1 (5 bases). The CDR3 is 13 amino acids. V was pared by 0 bases and J by 2 bases, with 5 bases between. Germline CDR1 is SGHRS and CDR2 is YFSETQ. The CDR3 here is CASSLGQQETQYF. Partial CDR3 DNA: TGCGCCAGCAGCTTGGGACAGCAAGAGACC.

For this clone: The read terminates 3 residues before the CDR3 end, so the remaining end is supplied by the germline J gene. The chain employs TRBV6-4 and TRBJ1-2; D not resolved. The CDR3 is 11 amino acids. CDR1 is MRHNA and CDR2 is SNTAGT in the germline V gene. CDR3 sequence reads: CASSDGGLYTF. The sequenced CDR3 bases are TGTGCCAGCAGTGACGGTGGGCTC.

With regard to this clone: The read ends 3 residues before the CDR3 terminus; that terminus is restored from the germline J gene. The chain uses TRBV14 and TRBJ1-2; D unresolved. The CDR3 has 13 amino acids. Trimming removed 4 bases from V and 1 base from J, with 7 bases in between. CDR1 and CDR2 (germline): SGHDN, FVKESK. CDR3 sequence reads: CASSPSYNYGYTF. CDR3 bases read: TGTGCCAGCAGCCCCTCCTATAACTATGGC.

As regards this clone: The read ends 3 residues before the CDR3 terminus; that terminus is restored from the germline J gene. The V and J genes are TRBV6-2 or TRBV6-3 and TRBJ2-4; perhaps TRBD1 as D (6 bases). The V gene's germline CDR1 is MNHEY and CDR2 SVGEGT. The CDR3 totals 12 residues. This CDR3 is CASGSGVPFQYF. The DNA read from the CDR3 is TGTGCCAGCGGCTCAGGGGTGCCCTTT.

Worth noting for this clone: Read coverage stops 3 residues before the CDR3 terminus; the germline J gene supplies the remainder. The chain joins TRBV9 to TRBJ2-1; 12 bases fit TRBD2. The CDR3 has 15 residues. J lost 9 bases, V lost 1 base, and 5 bases had no gene match. Germline CDR1 is SGDLS and CDR2 is YYNGEE. The CDR3 bases that were read are TGTGCCAGCAGCGTATCCCTAGCGGGGGGGTCTGAG. Protein sequence: CASSVSLAGGSE. The full CDR3 is CASSVSLAGGSEQFF.

This clone is identified as medium-sized from frequency. The observed sequence ends 3 residues before the CDR3 terminus, with the missing tail filled in from the germline J gene. The rearrangement links TRBV7-2 to TRBJ2-3, with no clear D. Trimming took off 4 bases at V and 6 bases at J, with 17 bases between the two ends. The V gene's germline CDR1 is SGHTA and CDR2 FQGNSA. CDR3 length: 15 amino acids. The CDR3 protein is CASSSSHLNLDTQYF. CDR3 bases read: TGTGCCAGCAGCTCTAGTCACCTTAACTTGGATACG.

As to this clone: Read sequence stops 3 residues before the CDR3 end, and the germline J gene provides the missing end. The chain uses TRBV20-1 and TRBJ1-3; D unresolved. Between the trimmed V and J ends, which lost 6 bases and 0 bases, there was a span of 9 bases. Germline V gene lookup returns CDR1 DFQATT and CDR2 SNEGSKA (reference sequence). The CDR3 covers 13 residues. The covered CDR3 bases are TGCAGTGCCCATAGTAGCTCTGGAAACACC. Its protein is CSAHSSSGNT. The complete CDR3 protein is CSAHSSSGNTIYF.

Concerning this clone itself: Coverage ceases 3 residues before the CDR3 finishes, and the germline J gene fills in the end. The chain couples TRBV5-1 to TRBJ2-7; TRBD1 matches 11 bases. The CDR3 consists of 13 residues. Germline CDR1 SGHRS, CDR2 YFSETQ. The ends lost 3 bases at V and 6 bases at J; junction bases unmatched: 2. CDR3 loop: CASSWTGGAEQYF. CDR3 bases read: TGCGCCAGCAGCTGGACAGGGGGCGCCGAG.

Of note for this clone: The read ends 3 residues early relative to the CDR3; the germline J gene fills the gap. The chain joins TRBV30 to TRBJ2-7; 8 nucleotides match TRBD1. This CDR3 contains 14 residues. Looked up from germline, CDR1 is GTSNPN and CDR2 is SVGIG (reference sequence). The V segment lost 2 bases and the J segment 6 bases; nucleotides outside the gene matches: 9. The CDR3 DNA, read in part, is TGTGCCTGGAGTTTCAGGGGGCCCCCTACCGAG. It specifies CAWSFRGPPTE. The CDR3 in full is CAWSFRGPPTEQYF.

On this clone: The read stops 3 residues short of the end of the CDR3; the missing end is completed from the germline J gene. The chain joins TRBV18 to TRBJ1-1, with a tentative D call TRBD1 (6 bases). The V gene lost 5 bases and the J gene lost 4 bases, with 14 bases spanning the gap. The CDR3 has 14 residues. Germline V CDR1 and CDR2: KGHSH, LQKENI. Here the CDR3 reads CASSTGLVGTEAFF. CDR3 DNA, as far as it was read: TGTGCCAGCTCAACAGGGCTCGTGGGCACTGAA.

Worth noting for this clone: The CDR3 end lies 3 residues beyond the end of the read and is filled in from the germline J gene. The chain employs TRBV23-1 and TRBJ1-3; 10 bases line up with TRBD1. TRBV23-1 is designated an ORF whose function remains uncertain. The CDR3 covers 14 residues. Trimming removed 6 bases from V and 5 bases from J; junction bases left unmatched: 4. The CDR3 reads CASRGQGYRNTIYF. CDR3 bases read: TGCGCCAGCAGGGGACAGGGGTACCGAAACACC.

About this clone: The read ends 3 residues early relative to the CDR3; the germline J gene fills the gap. This chain uses TRBV6-2 or TRBV6-3 with TRBJ2-4; tentatively, D is TRBD2 (6 bases). The germline CDR1 and CDR2 sequences are MNHEY and SVGEGT. The CDR3 runs 11 residues. CDR3 sequence reads: CASSSAGGQYF. The DNA read from the CDR3 is TGTGCCAGCAGTTCTGCCGGGGGT.

The chain's CDR3 is CASSGTAFWGDYTF. Incomplete CDR3 DNA: TGTGCCAGTAGCGGGACAGCATTTTGGGGAGAC. The V gene is TRBV19, the J gene TRBJ1-2, with 7 bases identical to TRBD1. Read sequence stops 3 residues before the CDR3 end, and the germline J gene provides the missing end. The CDR3 runs 14 residues. Germline V CDR1 and CDR2: LNHDA, SQIVND (reference sequence).

As to this clone: The CDR3 end falls 3 residues outside the read, so it is completed with the germline J gene. The V gene is TRBV12-3 or TRBV12-4, the J gene TRBJ2-1; perhaps TRBD2 as D (6 bases). Trimming removed 5 bases from V and 1 base from J, with 12 bases in between. This CDR3 is 15 amino acids long. The CDR3 bases that were read are TGTGCCAGCAGTCAACGGGACTCATCCTACAATGAG. Encoded protein: CASSQRDSSYNE. The whole CDR3 protein is CASSQRDSSYNEQFF.

A word on this clone: The read gets to within 3 residues of the CDR3 end, and the germline J gene fills in the rest. The gene calls are TRBV5-1 and TRBJ1-1; a possible D gene is TRBD1 (5 bases). CDR3 length: 16 amino acids. CDR1 is SGHRS, CDR2 YFSETQ, per germline. Trimming removed 4 bases from V and 7 bases from J, with 23 bases in between. CDR3 loop: CASSPTRLDTGHEAFF. Partial CDR3 DNA: TGCGCCAGCAGCCCCACCCGTCTGGACACCGGGCATGAA.

Concerning this clone: The read ends 3 residues early relative to the CDR3; the germline J gene fills the gap. This rearrangement joins TRBV4-1 to TRBJ2-5; D remains ambiguous. Germline V lookup: CDR1 MGHRA, CDR2 YSYEKL. Trimming cost V 4 bases and J 5 bases, with 17 bases left between them. The CDR3 runs to 15 residues. The CDR3 here is CASSPRSPMQETQYF. Incomplete CDR3 DNA: TGCGCCAGCAGCCCCCGCAGTCCCATGCAGGAGACC.

Regarding this clone: Sequencing ends 3 residues short of the CDR3 end; the germline J gene provides the rest. J is TRBJ2-7 and V is TRBV7-2, with D hard to call. CDR3 size: 15 residues. Germline V gives CDR1 SGHTA, CDR2 FQGNSA. Between the trimmed V and J ends, which lost 7 bases and 0 bases, there was a span of 16 bases. The CDR3: CASNLAAVFSYEQYF. The sequenced part of the CDR3 DNA is TGTGCCAGCAACCTGGCGGCGGTGTTCTCCTACGAG. Filled out from reference TRBV7-2 and TRBJ2-7, the complete variable domain reads GAGVSQSPSNKVTEKGKDVELRCDPISGHTALYWYRQSLGQGLEFLIYFQGNSAPDKSGLPSDRFSAERTGGSVSTLTIQRTQQEDSAVYLCASNLAAVFSYEQYFGPGTRLTVT.

A remark on this clone: The read is 3 residues too short to cover the CDR3 end, so that end is filled in from the germline J gene. The rearrangement links TRBV5-4 to TRBJ1-1; possibly TRBD1 for D (5 bases). V dropped 3 bases and J dropped 4 bases, with 7 bases sitting between them. Germline CDR1 reads SGHNT; CDR2 reads YYREEE (reference sequence). This CDR3 has 12 amino acids. The CDR3 DNA, read in part, is TGTGCCAGCAGCTGGAGGGGCACTGAA. Encoded protein: CASSWRGTE. The full-length CDR3 reads as CASSWRGTEAFF.